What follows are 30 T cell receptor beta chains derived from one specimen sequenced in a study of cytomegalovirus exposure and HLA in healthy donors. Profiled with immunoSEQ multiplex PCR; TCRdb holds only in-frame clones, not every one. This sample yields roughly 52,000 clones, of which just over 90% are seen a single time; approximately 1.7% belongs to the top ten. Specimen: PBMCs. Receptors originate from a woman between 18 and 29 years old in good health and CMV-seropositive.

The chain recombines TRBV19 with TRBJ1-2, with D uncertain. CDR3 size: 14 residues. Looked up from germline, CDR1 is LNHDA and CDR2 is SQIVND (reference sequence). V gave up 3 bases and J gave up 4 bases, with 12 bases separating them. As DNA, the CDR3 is TGTGCCAGTAGTATCCAGGCCGGGAGCTATGGCTACACCTTC. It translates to CASSIQAGSYGYTF.

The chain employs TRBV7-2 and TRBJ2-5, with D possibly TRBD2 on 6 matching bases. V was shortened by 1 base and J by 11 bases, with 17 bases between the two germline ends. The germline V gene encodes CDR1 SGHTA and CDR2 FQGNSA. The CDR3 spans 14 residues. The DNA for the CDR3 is TGTGCCAGCAGCTTAGTAGGGCAGGGTCGGGAGCAGTACTTC. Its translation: CASSLVGQGREQYF.

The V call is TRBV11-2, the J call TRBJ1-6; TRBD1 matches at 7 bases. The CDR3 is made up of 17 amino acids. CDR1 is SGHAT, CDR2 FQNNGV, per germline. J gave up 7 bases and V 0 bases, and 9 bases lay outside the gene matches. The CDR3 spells CASSLDRETGRNSPLHF. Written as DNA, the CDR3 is TGTGCCAGCAGCTTAGACCGTGAGACAGGGCGGAATTCACCCCTCCACTTT.

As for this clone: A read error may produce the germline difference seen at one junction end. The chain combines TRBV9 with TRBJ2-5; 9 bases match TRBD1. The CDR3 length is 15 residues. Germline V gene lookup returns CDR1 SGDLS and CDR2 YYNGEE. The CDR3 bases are TGTGCCAGCAGCTTCCGGGACAGGGTACAAGAGGCCCAGTACTTC. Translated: CASSFRDRVQEAQYF.

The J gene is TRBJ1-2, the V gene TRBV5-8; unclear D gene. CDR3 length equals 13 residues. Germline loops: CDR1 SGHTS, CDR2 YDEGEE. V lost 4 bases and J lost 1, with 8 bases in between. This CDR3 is CASSQEVNYGYTF. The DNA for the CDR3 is TGTGCCAGCAGCCAGGAGGTTAACTATGGCTACACCTTC.

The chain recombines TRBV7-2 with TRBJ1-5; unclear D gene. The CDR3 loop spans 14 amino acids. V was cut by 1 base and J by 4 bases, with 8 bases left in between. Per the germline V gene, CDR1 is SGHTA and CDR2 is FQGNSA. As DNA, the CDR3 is TGTGCCAGCAGCTTAGAACAGAATAATCAGCCCCAGCATTTT. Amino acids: CASSLEQNNQPQHF.

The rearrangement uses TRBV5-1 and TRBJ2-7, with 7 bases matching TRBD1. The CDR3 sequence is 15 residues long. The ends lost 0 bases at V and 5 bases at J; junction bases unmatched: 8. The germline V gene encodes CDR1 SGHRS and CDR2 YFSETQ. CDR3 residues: CASSLGGTAADEQYF. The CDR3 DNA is TGCGCCAGCAGCTTGGGTGGGACAGCTGCGGACGAGCAGTACTTC.

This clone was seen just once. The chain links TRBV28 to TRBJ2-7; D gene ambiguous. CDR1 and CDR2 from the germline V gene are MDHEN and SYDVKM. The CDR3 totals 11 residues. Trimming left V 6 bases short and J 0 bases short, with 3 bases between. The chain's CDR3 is CASRYSYEQYF. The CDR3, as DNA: TGTGCCAGCAGGTACTCCTACGAGCAGTACTTC.

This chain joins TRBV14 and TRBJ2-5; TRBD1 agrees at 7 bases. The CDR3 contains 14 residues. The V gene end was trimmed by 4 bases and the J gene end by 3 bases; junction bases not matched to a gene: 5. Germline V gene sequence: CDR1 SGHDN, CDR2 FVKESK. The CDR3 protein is CASSPPGQEETQYF. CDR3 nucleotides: TGTGCCAGCAGCCCACCCGGACAGGAAGAGACCCAGTACTTC. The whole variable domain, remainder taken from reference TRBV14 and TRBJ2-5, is EAGVTQFPSHSVIEKGQTVTLRCDPISGHDNLYWYRRVMGKEIKFLLHFVKESKQDESGMPNNRFLAERTGGTYSTLKVQPAELEDSGVYFCASSPPGQEETQYFGPGTRLLVL.

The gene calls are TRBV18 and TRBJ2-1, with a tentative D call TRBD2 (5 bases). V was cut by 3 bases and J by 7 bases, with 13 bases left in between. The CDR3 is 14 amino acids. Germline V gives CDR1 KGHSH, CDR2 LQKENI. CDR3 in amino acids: CASSPKGTGNEQFF. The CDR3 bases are TGTGCCAGCTCACCGAAGGGAACGGGAAATGAGCAGTTCTTC.

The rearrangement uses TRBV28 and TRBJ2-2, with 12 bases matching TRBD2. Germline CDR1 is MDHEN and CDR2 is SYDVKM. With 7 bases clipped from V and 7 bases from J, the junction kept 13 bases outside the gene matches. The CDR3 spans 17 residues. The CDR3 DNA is TGTGCCAGCAAAGGATGGCTAGCGGGGGGGCAGAGCGGGGAGCTGTTTTTT. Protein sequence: CASKGWLAGGQSGELFF.

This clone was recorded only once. The CDR3 region has the DNA TGTGCCAGCAGCTTGCCTGGGGGGACAGGGTCCGGGGAGCTGTTTTTT. Protein: CASSLPGGTGSGELFF. V gene TRBV11-2 combines with J gene TRBJ2-2; 9 bases map to TRBD1. The ends lost 3 bases at V and 6 bases at J; junction bases unmatched: 8. The CDR3 has 16 residues. Germline loops: CDR1 SGHAT, CDR2 FQNNGV.

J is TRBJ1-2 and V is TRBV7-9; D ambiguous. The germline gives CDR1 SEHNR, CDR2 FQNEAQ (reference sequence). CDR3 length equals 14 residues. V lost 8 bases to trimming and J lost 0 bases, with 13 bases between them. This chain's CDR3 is CASGTRLTNYGYTF. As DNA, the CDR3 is TGTGCCAGCGGCACTAGGTTAACTAACTATGGCTACACCTTC.

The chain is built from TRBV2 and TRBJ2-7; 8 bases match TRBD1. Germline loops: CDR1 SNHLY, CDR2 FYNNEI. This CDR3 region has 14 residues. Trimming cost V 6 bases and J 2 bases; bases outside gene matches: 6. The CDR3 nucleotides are TGTGCCAGCAGAGAGTTGACAGGGGCCTACGAGCAGTACTTC. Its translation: CASRELTGAYEQYF.

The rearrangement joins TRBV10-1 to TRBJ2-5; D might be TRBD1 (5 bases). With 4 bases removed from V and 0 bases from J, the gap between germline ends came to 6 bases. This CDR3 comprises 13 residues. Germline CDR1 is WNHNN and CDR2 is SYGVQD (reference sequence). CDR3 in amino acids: CASSGQYQETQYF. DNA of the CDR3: TGCGCCAGCAGTGGACAGTACCAAGAGACCCAGTACTTC.

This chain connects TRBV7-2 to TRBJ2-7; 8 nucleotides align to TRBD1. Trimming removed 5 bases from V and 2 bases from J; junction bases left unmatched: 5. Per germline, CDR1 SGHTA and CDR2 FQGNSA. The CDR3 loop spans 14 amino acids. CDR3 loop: CASSMDRATYEQYF. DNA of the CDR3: TGTGCCAGCAGCATGGACAGGGCTACCTACGAGCAGTACTTC.

The CDR3 nucleotides are TGTGCCAGAAGCGGAGGGGACTCCACCTATGGCTACACCTTC. This sequence encodes CARSGGDSTYGYTF. This chain uses TRBV5-3 with TRBJ1-2, with D tentatively TRBD1 (5 bases). TRBV5-3 belongs to the ORF category, with a function that is uncertain. V was clipped by 4 bases and J by 4 bases, with 14 bases between them. This CDR3 spans 14 amino acids.

The CDR3 here is CASSLGRDYEQYF. CDR3 coding DNA: TGTGCCAGCAGCTTGGGCAGGGACTACGAGCAGTACTTC. This chain links TRBV5-4 with TRBJ2-7; possibly TRBD1 for D (5 bases). In germline, CDR1 is SGHNT, CDR2 YYREEE (reference sequence). The CDR3 spans 13 residues. V gave up 0 bases and J gave up 3 bases, with 7 bases separating them.

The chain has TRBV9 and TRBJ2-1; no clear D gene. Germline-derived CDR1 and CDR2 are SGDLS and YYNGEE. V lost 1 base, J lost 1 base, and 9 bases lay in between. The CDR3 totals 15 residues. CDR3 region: CASSVTGDSYNEQFF. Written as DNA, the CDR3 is TGTGCCAGCAGCGTAACGGGTGATTCCTACAATGAGCAGTTCTTC.

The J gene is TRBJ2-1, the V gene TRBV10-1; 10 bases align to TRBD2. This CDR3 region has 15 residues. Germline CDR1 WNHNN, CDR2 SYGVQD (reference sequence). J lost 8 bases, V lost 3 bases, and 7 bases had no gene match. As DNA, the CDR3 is TGCGCCAGCAGTGATTTAGCGGGGGGCAGGGATGAGCAGTTCTTC. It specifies CASSDLAGGRDEQFF.

The CDR3 DNA is TGCGCCAGCAGCTTGGAAGGACAGGGAAAAAACATTCAGTACTTC. This sequence encodes CASSLEGQGKNIQYF. The V gene is TRBV5-1, the J gene TRBJ2-4, with 8 bases fitting TRBD1. This CDR3 contains 15 residues. With V trimmed by 0 bases and J by 4 bases, 3 bases remained unmatched. CDR1 and CDR2 from the germline V gene are SGHRS and YFSETQ.

Here the CDR3 reads CASSQDRAAQYF. CDR3 DNA sequence: TGCGCCAGCAGCCAAGACCGCGCGGCGCAGTATTTT. The V and J genes are TRBV4-1 and TRBJ2-3; no reliable D call. The V end lost 0 bases, the J end lost 10 bases, and 8 bases lay between the germline ends. CDR1 is MGHRA, CDR2 YSYEKL, per germline. The CDR3 loop spans 12 amino acids.

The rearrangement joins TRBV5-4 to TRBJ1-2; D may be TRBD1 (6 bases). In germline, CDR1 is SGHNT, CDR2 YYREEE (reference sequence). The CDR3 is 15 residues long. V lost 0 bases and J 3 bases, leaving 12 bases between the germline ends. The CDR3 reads CASSLGQGWDYGYTF. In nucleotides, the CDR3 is TGTGCCAGCAGCTTGGGGCAGGGGTGGGACTATGGCTACACCTTC.

The CDR3 region has the DNA TGTGCCAGCAGGATGTATTACCAACAGGGAACTGGAAACACCATATATTTT. The encoded protein is CASRMYYQQGTGNTIYF. This chain uses TRBV7-2 with TRBJ1-3; D may be TRBD1 (6 bases). Germline CDR1 reads SGHTA; CDR2 reads FQGNSA. V dropped 6 bases and J dropped 2 bases, with 20 bases sitting between them. The CDR3 is 17 amino acids.

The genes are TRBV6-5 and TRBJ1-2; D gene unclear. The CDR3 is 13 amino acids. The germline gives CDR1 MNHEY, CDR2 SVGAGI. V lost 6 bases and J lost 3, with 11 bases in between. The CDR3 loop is CASRSPGYYGYTF. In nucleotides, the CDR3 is TGTGCCAGCAGGTCCCCCGGGTACTATGGCTACACCTTC.

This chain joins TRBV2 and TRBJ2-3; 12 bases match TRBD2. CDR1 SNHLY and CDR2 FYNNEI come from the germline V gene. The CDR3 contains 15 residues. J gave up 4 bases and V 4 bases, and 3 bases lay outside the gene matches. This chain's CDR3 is CASSVASGGADTQYF. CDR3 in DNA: TGTGCCAGCAGTGTGGCTAGCGGGGGGGCAGATACGCAGTATTTT.

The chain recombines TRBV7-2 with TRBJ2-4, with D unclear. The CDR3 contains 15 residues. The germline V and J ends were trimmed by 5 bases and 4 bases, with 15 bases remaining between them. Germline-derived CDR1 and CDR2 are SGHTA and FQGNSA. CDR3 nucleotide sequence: TGTGCCAGCAGCCCCCGGCCCGAGGTGAAAAACATTCAGTACTTC. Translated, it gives CASSPRPEVKNIQYF.

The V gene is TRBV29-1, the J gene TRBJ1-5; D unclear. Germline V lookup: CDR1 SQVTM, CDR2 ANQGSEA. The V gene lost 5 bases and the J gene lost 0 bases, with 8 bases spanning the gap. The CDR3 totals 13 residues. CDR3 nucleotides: TGCAGCGTTTGCGGTGATAGCAATCAGCCCCAGCATTTT. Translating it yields CSVCGDSNQPQHF.

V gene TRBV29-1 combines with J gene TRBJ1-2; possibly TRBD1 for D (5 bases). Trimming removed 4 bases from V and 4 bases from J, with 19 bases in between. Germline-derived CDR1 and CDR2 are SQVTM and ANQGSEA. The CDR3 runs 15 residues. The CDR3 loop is CSVAPYRGGVYGYTF. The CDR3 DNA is TGCAGCGTTGCCCCCTACCGGGGGGGGGTCTATGGCTACACCTTC.

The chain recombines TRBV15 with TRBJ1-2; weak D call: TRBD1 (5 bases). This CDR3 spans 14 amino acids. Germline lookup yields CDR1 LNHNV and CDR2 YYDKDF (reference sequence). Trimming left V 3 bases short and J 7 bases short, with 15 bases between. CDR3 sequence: CATSRVQGIGGYTF. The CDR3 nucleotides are TGTGCCACCAGCAGGGTCCAGGGAATCGGTGGCTACACCTTC.